This TCR beta chain was identified during a study of CD8+ T cells in alopecia areata. J gave up 7 bases and V 1 base, and 1 base lay outside the gene matches. CDR3 size: 13 residues. The V gene's germline CDR1 is SEHNR and CDR2 FQNEAQ (reference sequence). RNA, once extracted, was reverse transcribed into cDNA for use as the sequencing template. Repertoires were generated with immunoSEQ multiplex PCR, while TCRdb's copy carries only in-frame clones and drops some. In the table there are roughly 150,000 clones, around 62% of which are singletons. This clone was seen a handful of times. The sample comprised CD8+ T cells sorted from blood. The TCR was taken from a human donor in good health. J is TRBJ1-1 and V is TRBV7-9, with TRBD1 matching 9 bases. DNA of the CDR3: TGTGCCAGCAGCTTAGGACAGGGGGTTGAAGCTTTCTTT. It specifies CASSLGQGVEAFF.